This T cell receptor (beta chain) was recovered during a study of shared clonotypes between healthy human individuals. Looked up from germline, CDR1 is SGHAT and CDR2 is FQNNGV. V was cut by 1 base and J by 11 bases, with 11 bases left in between. The CDR3 is 12 amino acids. The study's findings and limits: Rarefaction exposed incomplete sorted-subset sequencing despite large depth. Relative to clonotypes present in all four donors, those not shared had lower generation probabilities.

This was a deep-level run. Libraries were prepared by immunoSEQ multiplex PCR; TCRdb keeps only in-frame clonotypes and omits some of them. The sample shows around 940,000 clones, approximately 80% of them seen only once. Comment on this clone: Its antigen remains unknown.

Sequencing was done on a sample of memory CD4+ T cells sorted from blood. Regarding subset: CD45RA-negative fraction. The chain carries TRBV11-2 and TRBJ1-1; D perhaps matches TRBD1 (5 bases). The clonotype was recovered from a man younger than 35 in good health. The CDR3: CASSLAAGQAFF. In DNA, the CDR3 is TGTGCCAGCAGCTTAGCGGCAGGGCAGGCTTTCTTT.